Listed below are T cell receptor beta chains from one sample, sequenced in a study of Ad26.COV2.S vaccination and SARS-CoV-2 variants. Measured with immunoSEQ multiplex PCR; TCRdb has only the in-frame clones, and not every one. Of around 240,000 clones in the sample, 70% to 90% were seen once. This material consisted of peripheral blood, taken in a trial of Ad26.COV2.S vaccine versus placebo. The receptors derive from a person aged 18-60 years who received the Ad26.COV2.S COVID-19 vaccine or a placebo. The CDR3 runs from the conserved cysteine through the conserved F or W. The D gene is left open where the match is weak. Clone size appears in some rows only: once, few, many, or a class for an expanded clone.

CDR3nt: TGCGCCAGCAGCCTCCAAGGACAGGGGGGAGAGACCCAGTACTTC
CDR3aa: CASSLQGQGGETQYF
v_gene: TRBV5-1
abundance: -
j_gene: TRBJ2-5
d_gene: TRBD1

CDR3nt: TGTGCCAGTAATTTCGGAACGACCTACGACAATGAGCAGTTCTTC
CDR3aa: CASNFGTTYDNEQFF
v_gene: TRBV19
abundance: -
j_gene: TRBJ2-1
d_gene: -

CDR3nt: TGCGCCAGCAGCCTTGGGGGGGGAGATGAGCAGTTCTTC
CDR3aa: CASSLGGGDEQFF
v_gene: TRBV4-1
abundance: -
j_gene: TRBJ2-1
d_gene: TRBD2

CDR3nt: TGTGCCAGCAGCCATCCGGGACAGGGTTATGTAAGGTCCCAGCATTTT
CDR3aa: CASSHPGQGYVRSQHF
v_gene: TRBV6-2/TRBV6-3
abundance: -
j_gene: TRBJ1-5
d_gene: TRBD1

CDR3nt: TGTGCCAGCATGGGGGGAGGCGAGGATACGCAGTATTTT
CDR3aa: CASMGGGEDTQYF
v_gene: TRBV6-5
abundance: -
j_gene: TRBJ2-3
d_gene: -

CDR3nt: TGTGCCACCAGCGGGGGGGAGGGGGCAACAGATACGCAGTATTTT
CDR3aa: CATSGGEGATDTQYF
v_gene: TRBV24-1
abundance: -
j_gene: TRBJ2-3
d_gene: -

CDR3nt: TGTGCCAGCAGCTTAGGGAACGCCTACGAGCAGTACTTC
CDR3aa: CASSLGNAYEQYF
v_gene: TRBV7-6
abundance: -
j_gene: TRBJ2-7
d_gene: -

CDR3nt: TGTGCCAGTAGTATAGCGTCAGCGGGAAGGGCCGGGGAGCTGTTTTTT
CDR3aa: CASSIASAGRAGELFF
v_gene: TRBV19
abundance: -
j_gene: TRBJ2-2
d_gene: TRBD2

CDR3nt: TGTGCCAGCAGTATCACAGGGGGCGCCTACAATGAGCAGTTCTTC
CDR3aa: CASSITGGAYNEQFF
v_gene: TRBV28
abundance: -
j_gene: TRBJ2-1
d_gene: TRBD1

CDR3nt: TGTGCCATCAGTGAGTCGTGGGGCAGGGAGAACACTGAAGCTTTCTTT
CDR3aa: CAISESWGRENTEAFF
v_gene: TRBV10-3
abundance: -
j_gene: TRBJ1-1
d_gene: -

CDR3nt: TGTGCCAGCAGACAGGGACAGGGCGGTTTGCAGACCCAGTACTTC
CDR3aa: CASRQGQGGLQTQYF
v_gene: TRBV7-6
abundance: -
j_gene: TRBJ2-5
d_gene: TRBD1

CDR3nt: TGTGCTAGTGGTACATTCAGAATGACAGGGAGGTCCTATTACCAAGAGACCCAGTACTTC
CDR3aa: CASGTFRMTGRSYYQETQYF
v_gene: TRBV12-5
abundance: -
j_gene: TRBJ2-5
d_gene: -

CDR3nt: TGTGCCAGCAGTGCGTTCCCGGGGACAGCCACAGATACGCAGTATTTT
CDR3aa: CASSAFPGTATDTQYF
v_gene: TRBV6-4
abundance: -
j_gene: TRBJ2-3
d_gene: TRBD1

CDR3nt: TGTGCCAGCAGCCCCGCGGGACAGGGTTACAATGAGCAGTTCTTC
CDR3aa: CASSPAGQGYNEQFF
v_gene: TRBV7-9
abundance: -
j_gene: TRBJ2-1
d_gene: TRBD1

CDR3nt: TGTGCCAGCAGCCAAGAAATTAGCGGCCACACAGATACGCAGTATTTT
CDR3aa: CASSQEISGHTDTQYF
v_gene: TRBV4-2
abundance: -
j_gene: TRBJ2-3
d_gene: -

CDR3nt: TGTGCCAGCAGCTTGGCGACCGGGGAGCAGTTCTTC
CDR3aa: CASSLATGEQFF
v_gene: TRBV5-6
abundance: once
j_gene: TRBJ2-1
d_gene: -

CDR3nt: TGCGCCAGCAGCTTGAGCAGGAACACCGGGGAGCTGTTTTTT
CDR3aa: CASSLSRNTGELFF
v_gene: TRBV5-1
abundance: -
j_gene: TRBJ2-2
d_gene: -

CDR3nt: TGTGCCAGCAGTTCCTCGACAGGGTGGCAGCCCCAGCATTTT
CDR3aa: CASSSSTGWQPQHF
v_gene: TRBV27
abundance: -
j_gene: TRBJ1-5
d_gene: TRBD1

CDR3nt: TGTGCCTGGACGGGACGAAGGCTCCCTGAAGCTTTCTTT
CDR3aa: CAWTGRRLPEAFF
v_gene: TRBV30
abundance: once
j_gene: TRBJ1-1
d_gene: -

CDR3nt: TGTGCCTGGAGTACAGGGATAGGGGCCTACGAGCAGTACTTC
CDR3aa: CAWSTGIGAYEQYF
v_gene: TRBV30
abundance: -
j_gene: TRBJ2-7
d_gene: -

CDR3nt: TGTGCCAGTGGAGCGGGGCACAATGAGCAGTTCTTC
CDR3aa: CASGAGHNEQFF
v_gene: TRBV19
abundance: -
j_gene: TRBJ2-1
d_gene: TRBD2

CDR3nt: TGTGCCTGGGAACGGGACAGGCAGTACTTC
CDR3aa: CAWERDRQYF
v_gene: TRBV30
abundance: -
j_gene: TRBJ2-7
d_gene: TRBD1

CDR3nt: TGTGCCAGCAGCCCCGACAGGGGCGAGCAGTACTTC
CDR3aa: CASSPDRGEQYF
v_gene: TRBV7-2
abundance: -
j_gene: TRBJ2-7
d_gene: TRBD1

CDR3nt: TGTGCCAGCAGTTCGTGGGCCTTGGATGAGCAGTTCTTC
CDR3aa: CASSSWALDEQFF
v_gene: TRBV28
abundance: once
j_gene: TRBJ2-1
d_gene: -

CDR3nt: TGTGCCAGCAGTTCAGGGGGCGCGAAGACCCAGTACTTC
CDR3aa: CASSSGGAKTQYF
v_gene: TRBV28
abundance: -
j_gene: TRBJ2-5
d_gene: TRBD1

CDR3nt: TGTGCCAGCTCGGGACAGGGGGACTACGAGCAGTACTTC
CDR3aa: CASSGQGDYEQYF
v_gene: TRBV6-5
abundance: -
j_gene: TRBJ2-7
d_gene: TRBD1

CDR3nt: TGTGCCAGCAGTTATCAGGGGTCCACCGGGGAGCTGTTTTTT
CDR3aa: CASSYQGSTGELFF
v_gene: TRBV6-2/TRBV6-3
abundance: -
j_gene: TRBJ2-2
d_gene: -

CDR3nt: TGCGCCAGCAGCTTGCAGGGGGGTGGCTACACCTTC
CDR3aa: CASSLQGGGYTF
v_gene: TRBV5-1
abundance: -
j_gene: TRBJ1-2
d_gene: TRBD1

CDR3nt: TGTGCCAGCAGTTCTGGGGTAAAGCAGTATTTT
CDR3aa: CASSSGVKQYF
v_gene: TRBV27
abundance: -
j_gene: TRBJ2-3
d_gene: -

CDR3nt: TGTGCCAGCAGACGGACGGGGAACACTGAAGCTTTCTTT
CDR3aa: CASRRTGNTEAFF
v_gene: TRBV27
abundance: -
j_gene: TRBJ1-1
d_gene: -

CDR3nt: TGTGCCAGCAGCTCTCGAAGGCATAGGGATCCGGCGAATGAGCAGTTCTTC
CDR3aa: CASSSRRHRDPANEQFF
v_gene: TRBV7-9
abundance: -
j_gene: TRBJ2-1
d_gene: -

CDR3nt: TGTGCCAGCAGCGTAGGCACTAGCGGAAGCCAAGAGACCCAGTACTTC
CDR3aa: CASSVGTSGSQETQYF
v_gene: TRBV9
abundance: -
j_gene: TRBJ2-5
d_gene: TRBD2

CDR3nt: TGTGCCAGCAGTTACGCGGGGCCTGGGTCAGATACGCAGTATTTT
CDR3aa: CASSYAGPGSDTQYF
v_gene: TRBV6-2/TRBV6-3
abundance: -
j_gene: TRBJ2-3
d_gene: -

CDR3nt: TGTGCCAGCAGCTTAGTCCCGGGGCTCAGCTCCTACGAGCAGTACTTC
CDR3aa: CASSLVPGLSSYEQYF
v_gene: TRBV11-2
abundance: -
j_gene: TRBJ2-7
d_gene: -

CDR3nt: TGTGCCAGCAGTCCCACACTCTGGGGAGGTCAGCCCCAGCATTTT
CDR3aa: CASSPTLWGGQPQHF
v_gene: TRBV25-1
abundance: -
j_gene: TRBJ1-5
d_gene: -

CDR3nt: TGTGCCAGCAGCGCCACGGACACTCGGGATGAGCAGTTCTTC
CDR3aa: CASSATDTRDEQFF
v_gene: TRBV9
abundance: -
j_gene: TRBJ2-1
d_gene: -

CDR3nt: TGCGCCAGCAGCCAAGGTACAGGGGGACAAAATTCACCCCTCCACTTT
CDR3aa: CASSQGTGGQNSPLHF
v_gene: TRBV4-3
abundance: -
j_gene: TRBJ1-6
d_gene: TRBD1

CDR3nt: TGTGCCAGCAGCCCCCTTGTGGATACGCAGTATTTT
CDR3aa: CASSPLVDTQYF
v_gene: TRBV9
abundance: -
j_gene: TRBJ2-3
d_gene: -

CDR3nt: TGTGCCAGTAGTAAGACTAGCGGGACCGAGCAGTTCTTC
CDR3aa: CASSKTSGTEQFF
v_gene: TRBV19
abundance: once
j_gene: TRBJ2-1
d_gene: TRBD2

CDR3nt: TGTGCCAGCAAAGAGGGCTCCTCTGGGGCCAACGTCCTGACTTTC
CDR3aa: CASKEGSSGANVLTF
v_gene: TRBV7-9
abundance: -
j_gene: TRBJ2-6
d_gene: -

CDR3nt: TGTGCCAGCAGTCTCGGACCAACTAACTATGGCTACACCTTC
CDR3aa: CASSLGPTNYGYTF
v_gene: TRBV11-1
abundance: -
j_gene: TRBJ1-2
d_gene: -

CDR3nt: TGTGCCAGCAGTTTATTTAACCCAACAGGCGGTAGGGAAAAACTGTTTTTT
CDR3aa: CASSLFNPTGGREKLFF
v_gene: TRBV27
abundance: -
j_gene: TRBJ1-4
d_gene: -

CDR3nt: TGTGCCAGCAGCGACGGGATTCCTAATTCACCCCTCCACTTT
CDR3aa: CASSDGIPNSPLHF
v_gene: TRBV6-4
abundance: -
j_gene: TRBJ1-6
d_gene: -

CDR3nt: TGTGCCAGCAGTTACAACTTGTCAGGGAGAGGCAATCAGCCCCAGCATTTT
CDR3aa: CASSYNLSGRGNQPQHF
v_gene: TRBV6-2/TRBV6-3
abundance: -
j_gene: TRBJ1-5
d_gene: -

CDR3nt: TGTGCCAGCAGCTTCGGAAGGGGCCTTGAGCAGTACTTC
CDR3aa: CASSFGRGLEQYF
v_gene: TRBV7-2
abundance: -
j_gene: TRBJ2-7
d_gene: -

CDR3nt: TGTGCCAGCAGGGGACAGGGGAGCTCCTACGAGCAGTACTTC
CDR3aa: CASRGQGSSYEQYF
v_gene: TRBV28
abundance: -
j_gene: TRBJ2-7
d_gene: TRBD1

CDR3nt: TGCAGCGTTGGGAGCCCGTCCTCGAATCAGCCCCAGCATTTT
CDR3aa: CSVGSPSSNQPQHF
v_gene: TRBV29-1
abundance: -
j_gene: TRBJ1-5
d_gene: -

CDR3nt: TGTGCCAGCAGCTTGGAGCGGACTAGAGGGTACTACGAGCAGTACTTC
CDR3aa: CASSLERTRGYYEQYF
v_gene: TRBV5-6
abundance: -
j_gene: TRBJ2-7
d_gene: TRBD2

CDR3nt: TGTGCCAGCTCACCCCCAGGGCGGTACGAGCAGTACTTC
CDR3aa: CASSPPGRYEQYF
v_gene: TRBV18
abundance: -
j_gene: TRBJ2-7
d_gene: -